A single T cell receptor (beta chain) is shown here with its context. Antigen specificity is unknown. V was trimmed by 5 bases and J by 5 bases, leaving 12 bases between them. The V gene's germline CDR1 is LNHDA and CDR2 SQIVND (reference sequence). The CDR3 loop spans 13 amino acids. The sample comes from a study of T cells in Graves' hyperthyroidism and ophthalmopathy. Exclusion criteria comprised uncontrolled infection, other autoimmune disease, pregnancy or lactation. Orbital computed tomography, thyroid ultrasound, serum thyroxine and TRAb, and clinical symptoms together informed the diagnoses. Amplified TCR beta CDR3 regions derived from RNA transcripts. A first-round RT-PCR of the TCR CDR3 used the HTBI primer set. One entry per CDR3 protein, called by TCRdb with MiXCR from the multiplex PCR reads. This table has fewer than 450,000 distinct CDR3 sequences, 11% to 15% appearing once. Overall study results and limits: Blood also showed most of the thyroid clonotypes that were expanded above 0.001.

Material for sequencing was blood. The source of this sequence is a man aged 45-65 years with Graves' ophthalmopathy. The chain carries TRBV19 and TRBJ1-2; D is unresolved. The CDR3 bases are TGTGCCAGTAGTCTTCACCAGGAGTATGGCTACACCTTC. This codes for CASSLHQEYGYTF. The whole variable domain, filled in from reference TRBV19 and TRBJ1-2, reads DGGITQSPKYLFRKEGQNVTLSCEQNLNHDAMYWYRQDPGQGLRLIYYSQIVNDFQKGDIAEGYSVSREKKESFPLTVTSAQKNPTAFYLCASSLHQEYGYTFGSGTRLTVV.